This T cell receptor delta chain was sequenced for a study of gamma-delta T cells after stem cell transplantation (dated by TCRdb to the mid-2010s). The library was generated by RT-PCR. The sequencer listed for this sample is Illumina MiSeq. In TCRdb, clones were called once more from the public reads by CATT, and rows of identical DNA were later combined. The sample table shows under 2,500 delta-chain clones, and around 17% are seen once. 7.7% of the sample comes from the top ten. Points on this clone: Its antigen is currently not known. The junction departs from germline at one end; a sequencing error may be responsible.

The source is a human donor. It is not recorded whose cells these are; they may come from a transplant donor. Material for sequencing was gamma-delta T cells.

The DNA reads TGTGCCTGTGACACACTGGTGGGTCCCTCCTCTTACACCCTACAGATGTTTTTC. Translated, it reads CACDTLVGPSSYTLQMFF. The sequence is built from TRDV2 and TRDJ3, and perhaps TRDD3 as D gene, on 5 matching bases. The germline V gene yields GEAIGNYY for CDR1 and EKD for CDR2. There are 18 amino acids in the CDR3, from cysteine to phenylalanine inclusive. The retained sequence is limited to the CDR3, 54 bases, with the frame set at the first base.